A selection of T cell receptor beta chains follows, all from one sample in a study of cytomegalovirus exposure and HLA in healthy donors. Here immunoSEQ multiplex PCR was the method, and the copy in TCRdb shows in-frame clones only, minus some. The repertoire holds 150,000 or so clones, roughly 83% seen once, with 10% in the top ten. Sequencing was performed on PBMCs. Receptor source: a man aged 25-45 years in good health and CMV-seropositive. CDR3s include the opening cysteine and the closing phenylalanine or tryptophan. The D gene is left open where the match is weak. Rows may omit the clone size; those that give it use once, few, many or a size class.

CDR3aa | CDR3nt | d_gene | abundance | j_gene | v_gene
CASSLLPYEQYF | TGTGCCAGCAGCCTACTACCGTACGAGCAGTACTTC | NA | NA | TRBJ2-7 | TRBV6-6
CASSYTGGRTYEQYF | TGTGCCAGCAGTTATACAGGGGGCAGAACCTACGAGCAGTACTTC | TRBD1 | NA | TRBJ2-7 | TRBV5-4
CASSTAGGAFGNTIYF | TGTGCCAGCAGTACCGCAGGGGGCGCATTTGGAAACACCATATATTTT | TRBD1 | NA | TRBJ1-3 | TRBV28
CAWTAGPGQTQYF | TGTGCCTGGACGGCGGGGCCCGGGCAGACCCAGTACTTC | NA | NA | TRBJ2-5 | TRBV30
CASSLTGDSSYEQYF | TGTGCCAGCAGCTTAACCGGGGACAGCTCCTACGAGCAGTACTTC | TRBD1 | NA | TRBJ2-7 | TRBV7-6
CASSLLTGGTGELFF | TGCGCCAGCAGCTTATTGACAGGGGGCACCGGGGAGCTGTTTTTT | TRBD1 | NA | TRBJ2-2 | TRBV5-1
CASSWPRQGSYNEQFF | TGCGCCAGCAGCTGGCCCCGACAGGGATCCTACAATGAGCAGTTCTTC | TRBD1 | NA | TRBJ2-1 | TRBV5-1
CASREGQGVPRELFF | TGTGCCAGCAGGGAGGGACAGGGGGTTCCGAGGGAGCTGTTTTTT | TRBD1 | once | TRBJ2-2 | TRBV27
CASSSVQGPRTEAFF | TGTGCCAGCAGCTCAGTACAGGGTCCGCGAACTGAAGCTTTCTTT | NA | NA | TRBJ1-1 | TRBV7-6
CASSFSVTQTYEQYF | TGTGCCAGCAGTTTTTCAGTTACACAAACCTACGAGCAGTACTTC | NA | NA | TRBJ2-7 | TRBV28
CASSQGATNSIQYF | TGCGCCAGCAGCCAGGGGGCCACAAACTCCATTCAGTACTTC | TRBD1 | NA | TRBJ2-4 | TRBV5-1
CASSLGTGGEAFF | TGTGCCAGCTCCCTCGGGACAGGGGGCGAAGCTTTCTTT | TRBD1 | NA | TRBJ1-1 | TRBV18
CASSKTSGSGNEQFF | TGCGCCAGCAGCAAGACTAGCGGGAGTGGCAATGAGCAGTTCTTC | TRBD2 | NA | TRBJ2-1 | TRBV5-1
CASSPGGAYTGELFF | TGTGCCAGCAGCCCAGGGGGCGCCTACACCGGGGAGCTGTTTTTT | TRBD1 | NA | TRBJ2-2 | TRBV7-9
CASSIAGRENQPQHF | TGTGCCAGTAGTATAGCTGGCAGGGAAAATCAGCCCCAGCATTTT | NA | NA | TRBJ1-5 | TRBV19
CASSQVRVGINEQFF | TGCGCCAGCAGCCAAGTCAGGGTCGGTATAAATGAGCAGTTCTTC | NA | NA | TRBJ2-1 | TRBV4-3
CASSSGEPQETQYF | TGTGCCAGTAGTAGCGGGGAGCCACAAGAGACCCAGTACTTC | NA | NA | TRBJ2-5 | TRBV19
CASSYEGQGASEQYF | TGTGCCAGCAGTTACGAGGGACAGGGGGCCAGCGAGCAGTACTTC | TRBD1 | NA | TRBJ2-7 | TRBV6-6
CASSKRGGERGFNEQYF | TGTGCCAGCAGCAAAAGGGGAGGGGAGAGAGGATTCAACGAGCAGTACTTC | TRBD2 | once | TRBJ2-7 | TRBV13
CASSQDTRGTYEQYF | TGCGCCAGCAGCCAAGATACTCGGGGAACCTACGAGCAGTACTTC | NA | NA | TRBJ2-7 | TRBV4-3
CASTGQGPGNQPQHF | TGTGCCAGCACGGGACAGGGGCCGGGCAATCAGCCCCAGCATTTT | TRBD1 | NA | TRBJ1-5 | TRBV28
CASSGDRLGGYTF | TGCGCCAGCAGTGGCGACAGATTGGGCGGCTACACCTTC | NA | NA | TRBJ1-2 | TRBV10-2
CASSPEAGVDTQYF | TGTGCCAGCAGCCCAGAGGCGGGAGTAGATACGCAGTATTTT | TRBD2 | NA | TRBJ2-3 | TRBV11-3
CASSPPAGVIGELFF | TGTGCCAGCTCACCACCGGCAGGGGTGATCGGGGAGCTGTTTTTT | NA | NA | TRBJ2-2 | TRBV18
CASSDWSGTYEQYF | TGTGCCAGCAGTGATTGGAGCGGAACCTACGAGCAGTACTTC | NA | NA | TRBJ2-7 | TRBV6-1
CATSSGRQPEQYF | TGTGCCACCTCTAGCGGGAGACAACCGGAGCAGTACTTC | TRBD2 | NA | TRBJ2-7 | TRBV19
CASRRDIRQEQFF | TGTGCCAGCAGAAGGGACATCCGACAGGAGCAGTTCTTC | NA | few | TRBJ2-1 | TRBV2
CATSRVLAGGIYEQYF | TGTGCCACCAGCAGAGTATTAGCGGGTGGAATCTACGAGCAGTACTTC | TRBD2 | once | TRBJ2-7 | TRBV15
CASSLQPTDRGLGNSPLHF | TGCGCCAGCAGCTTGCAGCCAACCGACAGGGGGCTGGGTAATTCACCCCTCCACTTT | TRBD1 | NA | TRBJ1-6 | TRBV5-1
CASSQEAVRETQYF | TGTGCCAGCAGCCAAGAGGCGGTTCGGGAGACCCAGTACTTC | NA | NA | TRBJ2-5 | TRBV4-2
CASSQDRASGANVLTF | TGTGCCAGCAGCCAGGACAGGGCCTCTGGGGCCAACGTCCTGACTTTC | TRBD1 | NA | TRBJ2-6 | TRBV7-6
CASSELAGEADTQYF | TGTGCCAGCAGCGAACTAGCGGGAGAAGCAGATACGCAGTATTTT | TRBD2 | NA | TRBJ2-3 | TRBV9
CASSQGQGTPEAFF | TGCGCCAGCAGCCAAGGACAGGGCACCCCTGAAGCTTTCTTT | TRBD1 | NA | TRBJ1-1 | TRBV4-1
CASSYSHRGQETQYF | TGTGCCAGCAGTTACTCTCACAGGGGGCAAGAGACCCAGTACTTC | TRBD1 | NA | TRBJ2-5 | TRBV6-6
CASSYLRERYNEQFF | TGTGCCAGCAGTTACCTGCGGGAGAGGTACAATGAGCAGTTCTTC | TRBD2 | few | TRBJ2-1 | TRBV6-5
CASSYQPAGTGNEQFF | TGTGCCAGCAGTTATCAACCAGCGGGAACCGGCAATGAGCAGTTCTTC | TRBD2 | NA | TRBJ2-1 | TRBV27
CASSIDRGNQPQHF | TGTGCCAGTAGTATAGACAGGGGCAATCAGCCCCAGCATTTT | NA | NA | TRBJ1-5 | TRBV19
CAWTPGFSNQPQHF | TGTGCCTGGACACCGGGATTTAGCAATCAGCCCCAGCATTTT | NA | once | TRBJ1-5 | TRBV30
CAWRTDSSYNSPLHF | TGTGCCTGGAGGACAGATAGCTCCTATAATTCACCCCTCCACTTT | NA | NA | TRBJ1-6 | TRBV30
CASSSPPVGEQYF | TGTGCCAGCAGTTCCCCGCCCGTCGGGGAGCAGTACTTC | NA | NA | TRBJ2-7 | TRBV6-5